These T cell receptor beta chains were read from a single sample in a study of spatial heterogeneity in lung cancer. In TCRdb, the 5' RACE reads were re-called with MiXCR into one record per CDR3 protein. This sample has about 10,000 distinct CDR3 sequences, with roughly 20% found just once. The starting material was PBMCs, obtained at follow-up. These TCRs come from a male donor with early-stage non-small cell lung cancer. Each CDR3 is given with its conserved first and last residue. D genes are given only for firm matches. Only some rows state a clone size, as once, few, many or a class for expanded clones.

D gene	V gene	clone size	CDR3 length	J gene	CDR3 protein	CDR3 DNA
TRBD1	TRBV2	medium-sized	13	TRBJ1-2	CARGQGASGGYTF	TGTGCCAGAGGACAGGGAGCGAGTGGTGGCTACACCTTC
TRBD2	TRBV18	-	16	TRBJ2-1	CASSPPEASGYNEQFF	TGTGCCAGCTCACCACCGGAGGCTAGCGGTTACAATGAGCAGTTCTTC
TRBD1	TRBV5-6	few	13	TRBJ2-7	CASSLGQGHEQYF	TGTGCCAGCAGCTTGGGACAGGGCCACGAGCAGTACTTC
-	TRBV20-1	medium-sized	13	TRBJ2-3	CSARGLSEDTQYF	TGCAGTGCCCGGGGACTCAGTGAGGATACGCAGTATTTT
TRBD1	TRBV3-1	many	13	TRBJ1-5	CASSGTGNQPQHF	TGTGCCAGCAGCGGGACAGGCAATCAGCCCCAGCATTTT
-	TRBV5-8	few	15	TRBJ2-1	CASSSGLSSYNEQFF	TGTGCCAGCAGCTCGGGGCTAAGCTCCTACAATGAGCAGTTCTTC
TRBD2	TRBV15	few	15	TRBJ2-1	CATSRDLREWGEQFF	TGTGCCACCAGCAGAGATTTGCGGGAGTGGGGTGAGCAGTTCTTC
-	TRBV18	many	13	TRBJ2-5	CASSRGRQETQYF	TGTGCCAGCTCAAGGGGACGACAAGAGACCCAGTACTTC
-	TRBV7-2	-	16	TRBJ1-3	CASSLVRISSGNTIYF	TGTGCCAGCAGCTTAGTTCGGATCAGCTCTGGAAACACCATATATTTT
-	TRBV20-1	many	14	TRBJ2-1	CSAKFSGSYNEQFF	TGCAGTGCAAAATTTAGCGGCAGCTACAATGAGCAGTTCTTC
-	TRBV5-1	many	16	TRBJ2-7	CASYRDLGGSRYEQYF	TGCGCCAGTTACAGGGACCTTGGCGGGAGTCGTTACGAGCAGTACTTC
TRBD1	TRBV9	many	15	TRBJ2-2	CASSLRQGTTGELFF	TGTGCCAGCAGCCTCCGACAGGGGACCACCGGGGAGCTGTTTTTT
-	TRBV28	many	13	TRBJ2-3	CASSPVPTSTQYF	TGTGCCAGCAGTCCCGTACCAACTAGTACGCAGTATTTT
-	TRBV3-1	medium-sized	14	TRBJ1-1	CASSQVLVNTEAFF	TGTGCCAGCAGCCAAGTCCTAGTGAACACTGAAGCTTTCTTT
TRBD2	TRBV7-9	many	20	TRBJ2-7	CASSLANFPGTSVDSYEQYF	TGTGCCAGCAGCTTAGCTAACTTTCCCGGGACTAGCGTCGACTCCTACGAGCAGTACTTC
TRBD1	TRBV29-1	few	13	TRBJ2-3	CSARQGGTDTQYF	TGCAGCGCCAGACAGGGGGGCACAGATACGCAGTATTTT
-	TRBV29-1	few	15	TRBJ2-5	CSARNWDPRAETQYF	TGCAGCGCCCGGAATTGGGACCCCCGGGCAGAGACCCAGTACTTC
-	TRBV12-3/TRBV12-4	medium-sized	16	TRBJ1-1	CASSFFGRGVGTEAFF	TGTGCCAGCAGTTTTTTCGGCAGGGGCGTAGGGACTGAAGCTTTCTTT
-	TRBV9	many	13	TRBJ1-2	CASSVGTPQGYTF	TGTGCCAGCAGCGTAGGAACCCCGCAAGGCTACACCTTC
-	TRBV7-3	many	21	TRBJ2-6	CASSAQPGPSFTSSGANVLTF	TGTGCCAGCAGCGCTCAGCCAGGGCCCTCTTTTACGAGCTCTGGGGCCAACGTCCTGACTTTC
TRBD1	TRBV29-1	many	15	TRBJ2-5	CSVGRTGDRQETQYF	TGCAGCGTTGGTCGGACAGGGGATCGCCAAGAGACCCAGTACTTC
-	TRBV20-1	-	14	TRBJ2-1	CSARGGAGGDEQFF	TGCAGTGCTAGAGGGGGGGCAGGAGGGGATGAGCAGTTCTTC
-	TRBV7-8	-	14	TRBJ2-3	CASSRGRGADTQYF	TGTGCCAGCAGCCGCGGTAGGGGGGCAGATACGCAGTATTTT
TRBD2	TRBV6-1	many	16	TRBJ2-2	CASSARLAGNTGELFF	TGTGCCAGCAGTGCCCGGCTAGCGGGCAACACCGGGGAGCTGTTTTTT
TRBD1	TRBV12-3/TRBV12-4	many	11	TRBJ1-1	CASNRGTEAFF	TGTGCCAGCAACAGGGGAACTGAAGCTTTCTTT
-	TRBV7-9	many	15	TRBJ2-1	CASSLGAGIYNEQFF	TGTGCCAGCAGCTTAGGGGCAGGGATTTACAATGAGCAGTTCTTC
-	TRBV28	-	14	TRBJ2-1	CASSLPPLSHEQFF	TGTGCCAGCAGTTTACCACCCCTGTCCCATGAGCAGTTCTTC
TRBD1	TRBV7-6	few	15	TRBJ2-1	CASSSDRGSYNEQFF	TGTGCCAGCAGCTCGGACAGGGGGTCCTACAATGAGCAGTTCTTC
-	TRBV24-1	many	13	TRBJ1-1	CATSDPDSTEAFF	TGTGCCACCAGTGACCCAGACAGTACTGAAGCTTTCTTT
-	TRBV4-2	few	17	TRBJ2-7	CASSQVGRLAGANEQYF	TGTGCCAGCAGCCAAGTAGGAAGGCTCGCCGGGGCGAACGAGCAGTACTTC
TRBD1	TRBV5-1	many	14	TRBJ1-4	CASSLKGQDEKLFF	TGCGCCAGCAGCTTGAAGGGACAGGATGAAAAACTGTTTTTT
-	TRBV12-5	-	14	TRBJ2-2	CASALGGGGGELFF	TGTGCTAGTGCCCTGGGAGGGGGCGGCGGGGAGCTGTTTTTT
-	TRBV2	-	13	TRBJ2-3	CASNRVGGDTQYF	TGTGCCAGCAACAGAGTGGGGGGAGATACGCAGTATTTT
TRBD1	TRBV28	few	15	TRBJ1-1	CASRGTGLTYTEAFF	TGTGCCAGCCGTGGGACAGGGCTAACCTACACTGAAGCTTTCTTT
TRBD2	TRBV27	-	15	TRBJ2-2	CASSFSGRVTGELFF	TGTGCCAGCAGTTTTAGCGGGAGGGTCACCGGGGAGCTGTTTTTT
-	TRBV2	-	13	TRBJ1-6	CASRSLTDSPLHF	TGTGCCAGCCGTTCTCTGACGGATTCACCCCTCCACTTT
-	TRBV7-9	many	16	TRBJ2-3	CASSLWPPSSTDTQYF	TGTGCCAGCAGCTTATGGCCACCATCTAGCACAGATACGCAGTATTTT
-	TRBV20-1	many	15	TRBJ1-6	CSATVEGPPGSPLHF	TGCAGTGCTACCGTGGAAGGACCGCCGGGCTCACCCCTCCACTTT
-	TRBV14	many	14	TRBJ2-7	CASSQDLAVYEQYF	TGTGCCAGCAGCCAAGATCTTGCAGTCTACGAGCAGTACTTC
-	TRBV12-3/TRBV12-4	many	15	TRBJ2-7	CASSPDAGSEGEQYF	TGTGCCAGCAGTCCCGACGCCGGTTCCGAGGGGGAGCAGTACTTC
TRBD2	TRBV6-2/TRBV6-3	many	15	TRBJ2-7	CASTRSGGSRYEQYF	TGTGCCAGCACGAGGAGTGGCGGGAGCCGGTACGAGCAGTACTTC
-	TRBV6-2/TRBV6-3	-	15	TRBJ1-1	CASSYRADMNTEAFF	TGTGCCAGCAGTTACAGGGCGGATATGAACACTGAAGCTTTCTTT
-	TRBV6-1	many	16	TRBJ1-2	CASEGIRDTSNYGYTF	TGTGCCAGCGAAGGGATCCGGGACACATCTAACTATGGCTACACCTTC
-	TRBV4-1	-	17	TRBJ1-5	CASSSGGTPYSNQPQHF	TGCGCCAGCAGCTCAGGAGGGACACCTTATAGCAATCAGCCCCAGCATTTT
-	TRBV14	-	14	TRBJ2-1	CASSQDGHYNEQFF	TGTGCCAGCAGCCAAGATGGACACTACAATGAGCAGTTCTTC
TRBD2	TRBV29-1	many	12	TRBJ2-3	CSVGLAGFTQYF	TGCAGCGTGGGACTAGCGGGTTTTACGCAGTATTTT
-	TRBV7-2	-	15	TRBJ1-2	CASSLDGNSAYGYTF	TGTGCCAGCAGCTTAGATGGAAACAGCGCCTATGGCTACACCTTC
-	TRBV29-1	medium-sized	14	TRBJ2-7	CSAGAGSSVSEQYF	TGCAGCGCTGGGGCCGGGAGTAGTGTTAGCGAGCAGTACTTC
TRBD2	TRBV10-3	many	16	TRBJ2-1	CAISEQSRGAYNEQFF	TGTGCCATCAGTGAGCAAAGCCGGGGGGCCTACAATGAGCAGTTCTTC